These 24 T cell receptor beta chains share one sample of origin, sequenced in a study of PD-L1 blockade in urothelial cancer. TCRdb keeps only in-frame clones here, not all; method: immunoSEQ multiplex PCR. Of about 120,000 clones detected, around 89% appear once; the ten largest clones hold over 1.5%. Time point reported: peripheral blood 6 weeks after treatment start. Sequenced material: PBMCs, taken around atezolizumab (anti-PD-L1) treatment. The receptors shown here come from a man in his sixties with urothelial cancer.

The gene calls are TRBV28 and TRBJ1-1; TRBD1 is a possible D gene (5 bases). The V gene lost 2 bases and the J gene lost 4 bases, with 11 bases spanning the gap. The CDR3 is 14 amino acids. Germline assignment: CDR1 MDHEN and CDR2 SYDVKM. The CDR3: CASSLRGKGTEAFF. CDR3 nucleotide sequence: TGTGCCAGCAGTTTACGGGGGAAAGGCACTGAAGCTTTCTTT.

The chain couples TRBV5-1 to TRBJ1-1; TRBD1 agrees at 8 bases. This CDR3 has 14 residues. Germline-derived CDR1 and CDR2 are SGHRS and YFSETQ. Trimming at V came to 4 bases and at J to 7 bases, leaving 9 bases not matched to a gene. DNA of the CDR3: TGCGCCAGCAGCAACATTCAGGGGGCGGATGAAGCTTTCTTT. Translating it yields CASSNIQGADEAFF. The whole variable domain, remainder taken from reference TRBV5-1 and TRBJ1-1, is KAGVTQTPRYLIKTRGQQVTLSCSPISGHRSVSWYQQTPGQGLQFLFEYFSETQRNKGNFPGRFSGRQFSNSRSEMNVSTLELGDSALYLCASSNIQGADEAFFGQGTRLTVV.

The chain's CDR3 is CASSYSQGAYNEQFF. The CDR3 nucleotides are TGTGCCAGCAGTTACTCTCAGGGGGCATACAATGAGCAGTTCTTC. The chain has TRBV6-5 and TRBJ2-1, with TRBD1 identical over 8 bases. With V trimmed by 0 bases and J by 4 bases, 2 bases remained unmatched. CDR3 length: 15 residues. The germline gives CDR1 MNHEY, CDR2 SVGAGI.

The chain is built from TRBV29-1 and TRBJ1-4; TRBD1 matches at 9 bases. The germline gives CDR1 SQVTM, CDR2 ANQGSEA. The CDR3 runs to 14 residues. J gave up 10 bases and V 0 bases, and 6 bases lay outside the gene matches. CDR3 amino acids: CSVEEGQGNGKLFF. CDR3 DNA sequence: TGCAGCGTTGAAGAGGGACAGGGAAACGGAAAACTGTTTTTT.

This chain links TRBV9 with TRBJ2-7; perhaps TRBD1 as D (6 bases). V lost 0 bases, J lost 2 bases, and 9 bases lay in between. The CDR3 is 14 residues long. Germline loops: CDR1 SGDLS, CDR2 YYNGEE. For the CDR3, the DNA is TGTGCCAGCAGCGTAGGGACAGCTCCCTACGAGCAGTACTTC. Translated: CASSVGTAPYEQYF.

This rearrangement joins TRBV7-9 to TRBJ2-7; 9 nucleotides agree with TRBD1. V lost 5 bases, J lost 2 bases, and 4 bases stayed unmatched. The CDR3 sequence is 14 residues long. The V gene's germline CDR1 is SEHNR and CDR2 FQNEAQ (reference sequence). CDR3 protein: CASSIRTGAYEQYF. The DNA for the CDR3 is TGTGCCAGCAGCATCCGGACAGGGGCCTACGAGCAGTACTTC.

V is TRBV4-1 and J is TRBJ2-7, with 7 bases matching TRBD1. The V and J ends lost 3 bases and 3 bases, in that order; junction bases with no gene match: 2. The CDR3 runs 13 residues. Per germline, CDR1 MGHRA and CDR2 YSYEKL. The CDR3 nucleotides read TGCGCCAGCAGCCAGCCAGGGGGCTACGAGCAGTACTTC. Protein product: CASSQPGGYEQYF.

This clone came up once. V gene TRBV7-2 combines with J gene TRBJ1-4; D unresolved. CDR3 size: 14 residues. Germline assignment: CDR1 SGHTA and CDR2 FQGNSA. V was shortened by 5 bases and J by 3 bases, with 10 bases between the two germline ends. The CDR3 reads CASSLTGSNEKLFF. The CDR3 region has the DNA TGTGCCAGCAGCCTGACGGGTTCTAATGAAAAACTGTTTTTT.

This chain connects TRBV5-6 to TRBJ2-7, with a possible D match to TRBD1 (5 bases). V gave up 4 bases and J gave up 6 bases, with 17 bases separating them. The V gene's germline CDR1 is SGHDT and CDR2 YYEEEE. The CDR3 covers 14 residues. In DNA, the CDR3 is TGTGCCAGCAGCCGAGACAGCCCCACGGCCGAGCAGTACTTC. Amino acid sequence: CASSRDSPTAEQYF.

The table lists this clone with a count of one. This sequence joins TRBV30 and TRBJ2-7; 9 bases align to TRBD1. Germline V gives CDR1 GTSNPN, CDR2 SVGIG (reference sequence). Unmatched junction bases numbered 13, after V lost 2 bases and J lost 5 bases. The CDR3 contains 16 residues. The CDR3 sequence is CAWSPKVGTGGHEQYF. CDR3 coding DNA: TGTGCCTGGAGTCCCAAGGTCGGTACAGGGGGCCACGAGCAGTACTTC.

The chain combines TRBV5-5 with TRBJ2-1, with D uncertain. The germline V gene has CDR1 SGHKS and CDR2 YYEKEE (reference sequence). V dropped 0 bases and J dropped 9 bases, with 10 bases sitting between them. The CDR3 sequence is 13 residues long. The CDR3 is CASSLASGTEQFF. The CDR3 nucleotides read TGTGCCAGCAGCTTGGCTTCAGGCACTGAGCAGTTCTTC.

The rearrangement uses TRBV19 and TRBJ2-6; D is perhaps TRBD2 (5 bases). The CDR3 length is 15 residues. The V and J ends lost 5 bases and 1 base respectively, with 9 bases between them. Germline V gene data show CDR1 as LNHDA and CDR2 as SQIVND (reference sequence). Here the CDR3 reads CASSPPGSGANVLTF. CDR3 nucleotides: TGTGCCAGTAGTCCACCGGGGTCTGGGGCCAACGTCCTGACTTTC.

The chain recombines TRBV9 with TRBJ2-5, with D hard to call. This CDR3 region has 13 residues. V lost 0 bases to trimming and J lost 7 bases, with 10 bases between them. The germline V gene encodes CDR1 SGDLS and CDR2 YYNGEE. This chain's CDR3 is CASSVDGRGTQYF. As DNA, the CDR3 is TGTGCCAGCAGCGTAGACGGAAGAGGGACCCAGTACTTC.

CDR3 coding DNA: TGTGCCAGCAGTTCGACAGGGAAAGGCTACACCTTC. This gives the protein CASSSTGKGYTF. J is TRBJ1-2 and V is TRBV6-5; TRBD1 agrees at 7 bases. The CDR3 runs 12 residues. The V gene's germline CDR1 is MNHEY and CDR2 SVGAGI. Trimming cost V 4 bases and J 8 bases; bases outside gene matches: 4.

The J gene is TRBJ2-5, the V gene TRBV20-1, with no clear D. Trimming removed 7 bases at V and 0 bases at J, with 6 bases between. The CDR3 length is 11 residues. Germline V gene lookup returns CDR1 DFQATT and CDR2 SNEGSKA (reference sequence). CDR3 sequence reads: CSGENQETQYF. CDR3 sequence (DNA): TGCAGTGGCGAGAACCAAGAGACCCAGTACTTC.

V usage is TRBV6-6 and J usage is TRBJ1-3; D is possibly TRBD1 (6 bases). In germline, CDR1 is MNHNY, CDR2 SVGAGI (reference sequence). CDR3 size: 14 residues. The V end lost 6 bases, the J end lost 4 bases, and 13 bases lay between the germline ends. CDR3 DNA: TGTGCCAGCAGGAGCAGGGGTGACGGAAACACCATATATTTT. Residues: CASRSRGDGNTIYF.

V gene TRBV7-9 combines with J gene TRBJ1-6; 9 bases are a match to TRBD1. The junction had 9 bases not matched to a gene; V was cut back by 4 bases and J by 11 bases. CDR3 length: 15 amino acids. The germline gives CDR1 SEHNR, CDR2 FQNEAQ (reference sequence). In DNA form, the CDR3 reads TGTGCCAGCAGCTCGGCTGGGACAGGGTTTACACCCCTCCACTTT. Protein sequence: CASSSAGTGFTPLHF.

The chain is built from TRBV7-3 and TRBJ1-5, with D tentatively TRBD1 (5 bases). The CDR3 spans 17 residues. Trimming removed 2 bases from V and 0 bases from J, with 14 bases in between. The V gene's germline CDR1 is SGHTA and CDR2 FQGTGA. CDR3 sequence reads: CASSLVVQDLSNQPQHF. CDR3 DNA: TGTGCCAGCAGCTTAGTCGTACAGGATCTTAGCAATCAGCCCCAGCATTTT.

The chain carries TRBV28 and TRBJ2-5, with 9 nucleotides matching TRBD1. The CDR3 sequence is 14 residues long. The ends lost 4 bases at V and 4 bases at J; junction bases unmatched: 4. Per germline, CDR1 MDHEN and CDR2 SYDVKM. The CDR3 spells CASSSKTGGETQYF. The CDR3 DNA is TGTGCCAGCAGTTCCAAGACAGGGGGAGAGACCCAGTACTTC.

The chain links TRBV5-1 to TRBJ1-1; D gene ambiguous. Germline loops: CDR1 SGHRS, CDR2 YFSETQ. The CDR3 length is 14 residues. The germline V and J ends were trimmed by 1 base and 6 bases, with 13 bases remaining between them. CDR3 residues: CASSLTLGGSEAFF. In nucleotides, the CDR3 is TGCGCCAGCAGCTTGACCCTAGGAGGATCTGAAGCTTTCTTT.

This sequence joins TRBV5-1 and TRBJ1-1; TRBD1 agrees at 7 bases. The J segment lost 1 base and the V segment lost 4 bases, leaving 10 bases of the junction unmatched. Germline-derived CDR1 and CDR2 are SGHRS and YFSETQ. This CDR3 spans 16 amino acids. Here the CDR3 reads CASSPLNRGKNTEAFF. CDR3 nucleotide sequence: TGCGCCAGCAGCCCCCTTAACAGGGGAAAGAACACTGAAGCTTTCTTT.

CDR3 protein: CSVVGQGTGNTIYF. The CDR3 bases are TGCAGCGTTGTTGGACAGGGGACTGGAAACACCATATATTTT. The V call is TRBV29-1, the J call TRBJ1-3; 9 bases are shared with TRBD1. This CDR3 has 14 residues. The germline CDR1 and CDR2 sequences are SQVTM and ANQGSEA. V lost 4 bases and J lost 2; bases outside the gene matches: 3.

In the case of this clone: In the same sample, other DNA sequences code for this CDR3. This chain joins TRBV29-1 and TRBJ1-1; D call uncertain. Trimming pared 6 bases from V and 0 bases from J, leaving 8 bases between. The CDR3 spans 12 residues. Germline loops: CDR1 SQVTM, CDR2 ANQGSEA. CDR3 region: CSVGGLNTEAFF. The CDR3 DNA reads TGCAGCGTAGGCGGCCTGAACACTGAAGCTTTCTTT.

The chain is built from TRBV5-1 and TRBJ2-5; D is uncertain. CDR1 is SGHRS and CDR2 is YFSETQ in the germline V gene. With 1 base removed from V and 4 bases from J, the gap between germline ends came to 8 bases. The CDR3 contains 13 residues. CDR3 sequence: CASSLLIPETQYF. In DNA form, the CDR3 reads TGCGCCAGCAGCTTGCTTATCCCAGAGACCCAGTACTTC.